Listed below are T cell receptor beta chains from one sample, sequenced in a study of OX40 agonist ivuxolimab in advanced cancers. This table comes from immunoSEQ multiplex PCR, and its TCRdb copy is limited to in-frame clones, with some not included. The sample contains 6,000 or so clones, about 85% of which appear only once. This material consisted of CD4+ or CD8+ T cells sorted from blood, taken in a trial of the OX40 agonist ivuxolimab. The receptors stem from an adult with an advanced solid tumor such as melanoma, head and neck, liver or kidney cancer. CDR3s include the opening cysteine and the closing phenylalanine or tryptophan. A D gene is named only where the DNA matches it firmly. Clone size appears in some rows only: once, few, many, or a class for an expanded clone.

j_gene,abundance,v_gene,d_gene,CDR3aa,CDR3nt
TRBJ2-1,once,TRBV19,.,CASSMFRGAHNEQFF,TGTGCCAGTAGTATGTTCAGGGGGGCCCACAATGAGCAGTTCTTC
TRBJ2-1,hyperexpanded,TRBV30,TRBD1,CAWQPGQYYNEQFF,TGTGCCTGGCAGCCGGGACAGTATTACAATGAGCAGTTCTTC
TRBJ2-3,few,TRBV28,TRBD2,CASRTTSRTDTQYF,TGTGCCAGCAGGACGACTAGCCGAACAGATACGCAGTATTTT
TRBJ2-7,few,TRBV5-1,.,CASSLATPGGARYEQYF,TGCGCCAGCAGCTTGGCGACCCCAGGGGGGGCGCGGTACGAGCAGTACTTC
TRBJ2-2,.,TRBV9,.,CASSVDGGNTGELFF,TGTGCCAGCAGCGTAGACGGGGGGAACACCGGGGAGCTGTTTTTT
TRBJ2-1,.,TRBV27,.,CASSLVWGDEQFF,TGTGCCAGCAGCTTGGTTTGGGGCGATGAGCAGTTCTTC
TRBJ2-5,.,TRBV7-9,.,CASSQPGSPGTQYF,TGTGCCAGCAGCCAACCGGGGAGCCCGGGGACCCAGTACTTC
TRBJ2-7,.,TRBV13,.,CASSHPRASANYEQYF,TGTGCCAGCAGCCACCCCCGGGCTAGTGCGAACTACGAGCAGTACTTC
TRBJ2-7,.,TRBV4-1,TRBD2,CASSRFGLGSYEQYF,TGCGCCAGCAGCCGGTTCGGACTAGGCTCCTACGAGCAGTACTTC
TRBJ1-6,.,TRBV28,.,CASSLYRQGSSPLHF,TGTGCCAGCAGTTTATATCGCCAGGGAAGTTCACCCCTCCACTTT
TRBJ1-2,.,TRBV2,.,CASMGQDNDNYGYTF,TGTGCCAGCATGGGGCAGGACAACGATAACTATGGCTACACCTTC
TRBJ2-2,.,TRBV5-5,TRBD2,CASSPGGAGHNTGELFF,TGTGCCAGCAGCCCCGGGGGGGCCGGACACAACACCGGGGAGCTGTTTTTT
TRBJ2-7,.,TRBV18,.,CASSPPDFLSEQYF,TGTGCCAGCTCACCACCGGACTTTTTGTCCGAGCAGTACTTC
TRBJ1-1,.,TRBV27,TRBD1,CASSLNDRVDTEAFF,TGTGCCAGCAGCCTCAACGACAGGGTGGACACTGAAGCTTTCTTT
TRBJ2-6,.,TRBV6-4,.,CASSAGSPSGANVLTF,TGTGCCAGCAGCGCTGGGTCTCCGTCTGGGGCCAACGTCCTGACTTTC
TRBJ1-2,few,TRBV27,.,CASSPTQGGGYTF,TGTGCCAGCAGTCCCACCCAAGGAGGTGGCTACACCTTC
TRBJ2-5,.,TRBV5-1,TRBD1,CASSLNRGFPETQYF,TGCGCCAGCAGCTTGAACAGGGGTTTCCCAGAGACCCAGTACTTC
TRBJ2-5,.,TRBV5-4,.,CASSPTRERYTKETQYF,TGTGCCAGCAGCCCGACTCGGGAGCGTTATACGAAAGAGACCCAGTACTTC
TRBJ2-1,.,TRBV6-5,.,CASSWTESINNEQFF,TGTGCCAGCAGTTGGACCGAGAGTATTAACAATGAGCAGTTCTTC
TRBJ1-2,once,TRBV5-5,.,CASSLELTVYGYTF,TGTGCCAGCAGCTTGGAATTGACAGTCTATGGCTACACCTTC
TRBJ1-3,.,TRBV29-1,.,CSVHRTCAGNTIYF,TGCAGCGTTCATCGGACTTGCGCTGGAAACACCATATATTTT
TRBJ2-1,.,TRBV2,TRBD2,CASSGGLAGGPSSYNEQFF,TGTGCCAGCAGTGGTGGGCTAGCGGGAGGCCCCAGCTCCTACAATGAGCAGTTCTTC
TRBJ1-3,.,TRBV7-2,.,CASSLTDGNTIYF,TGTGCCAGCAGCTTGACAGACGGAAACACCATATATTTT
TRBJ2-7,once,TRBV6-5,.,CASSYSAGYEQYF,TGTGCCAGCAGTTACTCGGCGGGCTACGAGCAGTACTTC
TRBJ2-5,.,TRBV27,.,CASLWGETQYF,TGTGCCAGTCTATGGGGAGAGACCCAGTACTTC
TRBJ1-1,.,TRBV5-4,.,CASTRGGTEAFF,TGTGCCAGCACCCGAGGGGGGACTGAAGCTTTCTTT
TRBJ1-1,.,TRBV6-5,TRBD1,CASSYSTGAEAFF,TGTGCCAGCAGTTACTCCACAGGGGCTGAAGCTTTCTTT
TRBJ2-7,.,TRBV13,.,CASSSWRGLEQYF,TGTGCCAGCAGCTCCTGGAGAGGGCTCGAGCAGTACTTC
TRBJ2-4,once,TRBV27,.,CASSFEALRGGTKNIQYF,TGTGCCAGCAGTTTTGAGGCTTTGAGGGGGGGAACCAAAAACATTCAGTACTTC
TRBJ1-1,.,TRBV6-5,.,CASSYSTFTEAFF,TGTGCCAGCAGTTACTCGACATTCACTGAAGCTTTCTTT
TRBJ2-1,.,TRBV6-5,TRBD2,CASSYGVAGDNEQFF,TGTGCCAGCAGTTACGGGGTAGCGGGAGACAATGAGCAGTTCTTC
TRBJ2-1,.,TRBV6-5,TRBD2,CASSYTTSGIYNEQFF,TGTGCCAGCAGTTACACGACCAGCGGGATCTACAATGAGCAGTTCTTC
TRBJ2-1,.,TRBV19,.,CASSIEFAHNEQFF,TGTGCCAGTAGTATAGAGTTTGCCCACAATGAGCAGTTCTTC
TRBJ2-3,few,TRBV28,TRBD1,CASSLAAGQGDTDTQYF,TGTGCCAGCAGTTTAGCAGCGGGACAGGGTGACACAGATACGCAGTATTTT
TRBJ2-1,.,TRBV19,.,CASSMERVSYNEQFF,TGTGCCAGTAGTATGGAGCGGGTCTCCTACAATGAGCAGTTCTTC
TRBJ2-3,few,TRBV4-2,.,CASSQDLGTDTQYF,TGTGCCAGCAGCCAAGATCTGGGCACAGATACGCAGTATTTT
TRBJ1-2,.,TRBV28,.,CASSLPGTTGYTF,TGTGCCAGCAGTTTGCCCGGGACAACTGGCTACACCTTC
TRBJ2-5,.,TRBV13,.,CASSQGGPETQYF,TGTGCCAGCAGCCAAGGGGGACCAGAGACCCAGTACTTC
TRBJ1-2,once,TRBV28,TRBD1,CASSLGFSGTAYGYTF,TGTGCCAGCAGTTTGGGGTTTTCCGGGACAGCCTATGGCTACACCTTC
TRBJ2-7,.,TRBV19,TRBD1,CASSIGTGGSYEQYF,TGTGCCAGTAGTATAGGAACAGGGGGCTCCTACGAGCAGTACTTC
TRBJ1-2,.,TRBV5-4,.,CASSLVGQEDGYTF,TGTGCCAGCAGCTTGGTCGGGCAGGAGGATGGCTACACCTTC
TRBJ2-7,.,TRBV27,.,CASSLLGTNYEQYF,TGTGCCAGCAGTTTATTGGGTACTAACTACGAGCAGTACTTC
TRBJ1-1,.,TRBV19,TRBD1,CASSTDRPGNTEAFF,TGTGCCAGTAGTACGGACAGGCCAGGGAACACTGAAGCTTTCTTT
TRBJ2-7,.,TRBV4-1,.,CASSQASSEQYF,TGCGCCAGCAGCCAGGCGAGTTCCGAGCAGTACTTC
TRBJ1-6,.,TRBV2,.,CASSEARQGRSPLHF,TGTGCCAGCAGTGAAGCTCGGCAGGGAAGATCACCCCTCCACTTT
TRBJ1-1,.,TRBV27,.,CASSLGNTNTEAFF,TGTGCCAGCAGTTTAGGAAACACGAACACTGAAGCTTTCTTT
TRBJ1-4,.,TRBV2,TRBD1,CASSGPGQGLATNEKLFF,TGTGCCAGCAGTGGCCCGGGACAGGGACTTGCAACTAATGAAAAACTGTTTTTT
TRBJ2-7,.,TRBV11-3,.,CASSLNLRDEQYF,TGTGCCAGCAGCTTAAATCTTCGGGACGAGCAGTACTTC
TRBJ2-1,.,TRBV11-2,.,CASSYGWRSSSYNEQFF,TGTGCCAGCAGCTATGGATGGCGATCCAGCTCCTACAATGAGCAGTTCTTC
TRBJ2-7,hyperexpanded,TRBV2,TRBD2,CASAERTSGYEQYF,TGTGCCAGCGCGGAGAGGACTAGCGGATACGAGCAGTACTTC
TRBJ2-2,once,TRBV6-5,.,CASGRANTGELFF,TGTGCCAGCGGACGGGCGAACACCGGGGAGCTGTTTTTT
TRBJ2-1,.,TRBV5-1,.,CASSLAASYNEQFF,TGCGCCAGCAGCTTGGCGGCCTCCTACAATGAGCAGTTCTTC
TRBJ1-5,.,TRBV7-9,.,CASSLDGRANQPQHF,TGTGCCAGCAGCTTAGACGGACGGGCTAATCAGCCCCAGCATTTT
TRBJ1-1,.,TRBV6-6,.,CASSYAQVEAFF,TGTGCCAGCAGTTACGCGCAGGTTGAAGCTTTCTTT
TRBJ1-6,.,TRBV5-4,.,CASSPAERGDSPLHF,TGTGCCAGCAGCCCGGCTGAAAGGGGCGATTCACCCCTCCACTTT
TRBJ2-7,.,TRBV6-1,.,CASSEFTGSTYEQYF,TGTGCCAGCAGTGAGTTTACAGGATCTACCTACGAGCAGTACTTC
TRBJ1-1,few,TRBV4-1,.,CASSQAYGRNTEAFF,TGCGCCAGCAGCCAAGCCTACGGTAGGAACACTGAAGCTTTCTTT
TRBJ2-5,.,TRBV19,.,CASSPTRRETQYF,TGTGCCAGTAGCCCGACTAGGAGGGAGACCCAGTACTTC
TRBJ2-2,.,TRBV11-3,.,CASSNRDSYTGELFF,TGTGCCAGCAGCAACCGGGACTCTTACACCGGGGAGCTGTTTTTT